These 32 T cell receptor beta chains share one sample of origin, sequenced in a study of CD8+ T cells in alopecia areata. Extracted RNA was reverse transcribed into cDNA, the sequencing template. TCRdb's copy holds only in-frame clones and misses some; the assay was immunoSEQ multiplex PCR. This table holds 130,000 or so clones, about 46% found once. The sequencing used CD8+ T cells sorted from blood, collected at week 0. The receptors come from a human donor with alopecia areata.

A note on this clone: Other DNA sequences from this sample encode an identical CDR3 as well. The V and J genes are TRBV30 and TRBJ2-5, with a possible D match to TRBD1 (5 bases). Germline lookup yields CDR1 GTSNPN and CDR2 SVGIG (reference sequence). The CDR3 length is 11 residues. Deletions cut 1 base from V and 5 bases from J, with 5 bases between. For the CDR3, the DNA is TGTGCCTGGAGTGAGGGGGAGACCCAGTACTTC. This codes for CAWSEGETQYF.

V usage is TRBV10-3 and J usage is TRBJ2-2; D remains unclear. Germline V gene data show CDR1 as ENHRY and CDR2 as SYGVKD. The CDR3 is 16 residues long. The V gene lost 3 bases and the J gene lost 1 base, with 12 bases spanning the gap. CDR3 sequence: CAISEPPLRNTGELFF. CDR3 DNA sequence: TGTGCCATCAGTGAACCCCCCCTCAGGAACACCGGGGAGCTGTTTTTT.

This chain joins TRBV30 and TRBJ1-4; 10 nucleotides match TRBD1. Trimming removed 3 bases from V and 5 bases from J; junction bases left unmatched: 9. Germline V gene data show CDR1 as GTSNPN and CDR2 as SVGIG (reference sequence). This CDR3 comprises 16 residues. Here the CDR3 reads CAWSLTGTGANEKLFF. In nucleotides, the CDR3 is TGTGCCTGGAGCCTAACCGGGACAGGGGCGAATGAAAAACTGTTTTTT. The full variable domain, rest sourced from reference TRBV30 and TRBJ1-4, is SQTIHQWPATLVQPVGSPLSLECTVEGTSNPNLYWYRQAAGRGLQLLFYSVGIGQISSEVPQNLSASRPQDRQFILSSKKLLLSDSGFYLCAWSLTGTGANEKLFFGSGTQLSVL.

This chain links TRBV18 with TRBJ2-2, with D perhaps matching TRBD1 (6 bases). This CDR3 has 18 residues. Germline V lookup: CDR1 KGHSH, CDR2 LQKENI. V dropped 2 bases and J dropped 0 bases, with 16 bases sitting between them. In nucleotides, the CDR3 is TGTGCCAGCTCACCATGGGGACCCGAGGGGGCGAACACCGGGGAGCTGTTTTTT. Translating gives CASSPWGPEGANTGELFF.

This clone was counted only a few times. This chain joins TRBV4-1 and TRBJ1-6; tentative D call: TRBD1 (5 bases). The CDR3 length is 14 residues. V dropped 6 bases and J dropped 8 bases, with 14 bases sitting between them. Germline values: CDR1 MGHRA, CDR2 YSYEKL. CDR3 coding DNA: TGCGCCAGCAGTTGGGTGGGGGAGGATTCACCCCTCCACTTT. It encodes CASSWVGEDSPLHF.

The V call is TRBV25-1, the J call TRBJ2-6; no firm D call. CDR1 and CDR2 (germline): MGHDK, SYGVNS. V lost 6 bases to trimming and J lost 0 bases, with 9 bases between them. The CDR3 is made up of 15 amino acids. CDR3: CASRAGYSGANVLTF. The CDR3 bases are TGTGCCAGCAGAGCCGGGTACTCTGGGGCCAACGTCCTGACTTTC.

The V gene is TRBV30, the J gene TRBJ2-3; no clear D gene. Trimming cost V 3 bases and J 2 bases, with 6 bases left between them. Germline V CDR1 and CDR2: GTSNPN, SVGIG (reference sequence). This CDR3 has 12 residues. CDR3 sequence (DNA): TGTGCCTGGAGCAGCTCCACAGATACGCAGTATTTT. The encoded protein is CAWSSSTDTQYF.

The sample holds a few counts of this clone. The genes are TRBV5-4 and TRBJ2-1; the D gene is possibly TRBD2 (5 bases). The germline V gene encodes CDR1 SGHNT and CDR2 YYREEE (reference sequence). Trimming pared 4 bases from V and 5 bases from J, leaving 19 bases between. This CDR3 region has 16 residues. The chain's CDR3 is CASSHPATSRDNEQFF. The CDR3 region has the DNA TGTGCCAGCAGCCACCCAGCCACTAGTAGGGACAATGAGCAGTTCTTC.

V and J are TRBV5-1 and TRBJ2-3; TRBD1 is a possible D gene (6 bases). Germline V gives CDR1 SGHRS, CDR2 YFSETQ. V shed 2 bases and J shed 1 base, with 14 bases lying between them. The CDR3 length is 16 residues. CDR3: CASSFDQQGGTDTQYF. As DNA, the CDR3 is TGCGCCAGCAGCTTTGATCAACAGGGAGGCACAGATACGCAGTATTTT.

The chain combines TRBV5-1 with TRBJ2-7; maybe TRBD1 (5 bases). The CDR3 contains 13 residues. The V and J ends lost 3 bases and 5 bases respectively, with 12 bases between them. Germline V CDR1 and CDR2: SGHRS, YFSETQ. The CDR3 is CASSWGGKDEQYF. CDR3 DNA: TGCGCCAGCAGCTGGGGCGGAAAGGACGAGCAGTACTTC.

The chain employs TRBV7-6 and TRBJ2-7, with D possibly being TRBD1 (6 bases). The V end lost 3 bases, the J end lost 0 bases, and 21 bases lay between the germline ends. CDR1 is SGHVS, CDR2 FNYEAQ, per germline. There are 18 residues in the CDR3. The CDR3 sequence is CASSFYQTGSPYSYEQYF. DNA for the CDR3: TGTGCCAGCAGCTTTTATCAAACAGGGAGTCCCTACTCCTACGAGCAGTACTTC.

The chain joins TRBV6-5 to TRBJ1-4; 9 bases line up with TRBD1. Germline V lookup: CDR1 MNHEY, CDR2 SVGAGI. The CDR3 has 15 amino acids. The ends lost 2 bases at V and 8 bases at J; junction bases unmatched: 6. CDR3 sequence reads: CASSYLTGGQEKLFF. Written as DNA, the CDR3 is TGTGCCAGCAGTTACCTTACAGGGGGCCAGGAAAAACTGTTTTTT.

This chain joins TRBV29-1 and TRBJ1-1; D remains unclear. The CDR3 is 10 residues long. Trimming took off 4 bases at V and 7 bases at J, with 7 bases between the two ends. The V gene's germline CDR1 is SQVTM and CDR2 ANQGSEA. The CDR3 here is CSVVLLEAFF. For the CDR3, the DNA is TGCAGCGTTGTTCTCCTTGAAGCTTTCTTT.

This clone appeared once. The DNA for the CDR3 is TGTGCCAGCAGTTACTCGTATACAGCTGATACGCAGTATTTT. It specifies CASSYSYTADTQYF. The chain carries TRBV6-5 and TRBJ2-3; no firm D call. Germline-derived CDR1 and CDR2 are MNHEY and SVGAGI. This CDR3 comprises 14 residues. V lost 0 bases and J lost 6, with 10 bases in between.

V and J are TRBV7-9 and TRBJ2-7; D call uncertain. With 0 bases removed from V and 5 bases from J, the gap between germline ends came to 11 bases. The CDR3 runs 14 residues. Germline CDR1 is SEHNR and CDR2 is FQNEAQ (reference sequence). DNA of the CDR3: TGTGCCAGCAGCTTAGCGGTAGGGTTTGACGAGCAGTACTTC. It yields the protein CASSLAVGFDEQYF.

CDR3 sequence (DNA): TGCGCCAGCAGCGCTGGACAGGGGGCCGACGAGCAGTACTTC. This translates into CASSAGQGADEQYF. This sequence joins TRBV5-1 and TRBJ2-7; 11 bases are a match to TRBD1. V gave up 4 bases and J gave up 5 bases; unmatched junction bases: 5. This CDR3 region has 14 residues. Germline V lookup: CDR1 SGHRS, CDR2 YFSETQ.

The V gene is TRBV27, the J gene TRBJ2-1; TRBD1 is a possible D gene (6 bases). Looked up from germline, CDR1 is MNHEY and CDR2 is SMNVEV (reference sequence). The CDR3 has 15 amino acids. V shed 5 bases and J shed 2 bases, with 13 bases lying between them. Written as DNA, the CDR3 is TGTGCCAGCAGTCTTACAGGGAGCCCCTACAATGAGCAGTTCTTC. Its translation is CASSLTGSPYNEQFF.

This clone turned up a few times. The chain links TRBV5-6 to TRBJ1-2; TRBD1 is a possible D gene (6 bases). The CDR3 has 15 residues. The ends were cut back, 3 bases at V and 7 bases at J, with 19 bases in the middle. The germline gives CDR1 SGHDT, CDR2 YYEEEE. This CDR3 is CASSSRQEGLGGYTF. CDR3 nucleotides: TGTGCCAGCAGCTCCCGACAGGAAGGACTGGGTGGCTACACCTTC.

This clone was detected only a few times. The chain links TRBV27 to TRBJ2-3, with a possible D match to TRBD2 (6 bases). The V end was cut by 4 bases, the J end by 2 bases, with 10 bases between. Per germline, CDR1 MNHEY and CDR2 SMNVEV (reference sequence). This CDR3 has 14 residues. The CDR3 nucleotides are TGTGCCAGCAGTTGGAGGGAGGACACAGATACGCAGTATTTT. Encoded protein: CASSWREDTDTQYF.

The V call is TRBV25-1, the J call TRBJ2-4; unclear D gene. Germline loops: CDR1 MGHDK, CDR2 SYGVNS. The CDR3 is 17 amino acids. V dropped 7 bases and J dropped 0 bases, with 19 bases sitting between them. CDR3 amino acids: CASTGTRLIIAKNIQYF. The DNA of the CDR3 is TGTGCCAGCACCGGAACGAGGCTAATAATAGCCAAAAACATTCAGTACTTC. Variable domain in full (rest from reference TRBV25-1 and TRBJ2-4): EADIYQTPRYLVIGTGKKITLECSQTMGHDKMYWYQQDPGMELHLIHYSYGVNSTEKGDLSSESTVSRIRTEHFPLTLESARPSHTSQYLCASTGTRLIIAKNIQYFGAGTRLSVL.

In this sample, this clone turned up once. The V gene is TRBV29-1, the J gene TRBJ2-5; possible D gene TRBD1, 6 bases. Germline CDR1 and CDR2: SQVTM and ANQGSEA. The CDR3 length is 13 residues. V lost 6 bases and J 3 bases, leaving 14 bases between the germline ends. CDR3: CSVEGSGEETQYF. Written as DNA, the CDR3 is TGCAGCGTCGAGGGATCAGGGGAAGAGACCCAGTACTTC.

The chain is built from TRBV11-2 and TRBJ2-5; D is ambiguous. This CDR3 is built from 12 residues. Germline V gene sequence: CDR1 SGHAT, CDR2 FQNNGV. The ends were cut back, 1 base at V and 3 bases at J, with 3 bases in the middle. As DNA, the CDR3 is TGTGCCAGCAGCTTAGGTGAAGAGACCCAGTACTTC. The encoded protein is CASSLGEETQYF.

This chain connects TRBV13 to TRBJ2-7, with 7 bases aligning to TRBD2. CDR1 is PRHDT and CDR2 is FYEKMQ in the germline V gene (reference sequence). The V gene end was trimmed by 7 bases and the J gene end by 2 bases; junction bases not matched to a gene: 5. This CDR3 is 13 amino acids long. The CDR3: CASTWEGTYEQYF. CDR3 in DNA: TGTGCCAGCACCTGGGAGGGGACCTACGAGCAGTACTTC.

This clone has only a few counts. V is TRBV29-1 and J is TRBJ1-1, with 7 bases matching TRBD1. The CDR3 has 13 amino acids. Germline CDR1 SQVTM, CDR2 ANQGSEA. The ends lost 4 bases at V and 0 bases at J; junction bases unmatched: 2. The CDR3 protein is CSVGGQLNTEAFF. In DNA, the CDR3 is TGCAGCGTTGGGGGACAGCTGAACACTGAAGCTTTCTTT.

The J gene is TRBJ1-2, the V gene TRBV6-5, with 7 bases that match TRBD1. Losses at the gene ends were 6 bases for V and 4 bases for J; bases not matched to a gene: 5. The CDR3 is 13 amino acids. Germline V gene data show CDR1 as MNHEY and CDR2 as SVGAGI. CDR3 nucleotide sequence: TGTGCCAGCAGCCCGGACAGGATCTATGGCTACACCTTC. This codes for CASSPDRIYGYTF.

This clone was picked up a small number of times. Other DNA sequences in the same sample also yield this CDR3. V is TRBV29-1 and J is TRBJ2-7; D is uncertain. The CDR3 has 10 residues. The germline V and J ends were trimmed by 0 bases and 6 bases, with 3 bases remaining between them. Germline V gene lookup returns CDR1 SQVTM and CDR2 ANQGSEA. The CDR3 sequence is CSVEEGEQYF. The CDR3, as DNA: TGCAGCGTTGAAGAAGGCGAGCAGTACTTC.

The J gene is TRBJ2-5, the V gene TRBV10-2, with D possibly TRBD2 on 5 matching bases. V lost 6 bases and J lost 5, with 13 bases in between. CDR1 is WSHSY and CDR2 is SAAADI in the germline V gene. The CDR3 contains 13 residues. CDR3 in amino acids: CASSPPGSETQYF. The DNA of the CDR3 is TGCGCCAGCAGCCCACCGGGGTCCGAGACCCAGTACTTC.

The chain uses TRBV29-1 and TRBJ2-2, with D perhaps TRBD1 or TRBD2 (6 bases each). Germline values: CDR1 SQVTM, CDR2 ANQGSEA. With 1 base removed from V and 5 bases from J, the gap between germline ends came to 17 bases. This CDR3 region has 16 residues. The CDR3 DNA reads as TGCAGCGTTGAAGGAGGAGGGGAAGGGGGGACCGGGGAGCTGTTTTTT. Translation: CSVEGGGEGGTGELFF.

This rearrangement joins TRBV6-5 to TRBJ1-2, with a weak D call TRBD1 (5 bases). The ends were cut back, 3 bases at V and 7 bases at J, with 9 bases in the middle. The CDR3 is 12 residues long. Per germline, CDR1 MNHEY and CDR2 SVGAGI. The CDR3 spells CASSYGGSGYTF. CDR3 bases: TGTGCCAGCAGTTATGGGGGGTCTGGCTACACCTTC.

The V and J genes are TRBV29-1 and TRBJ2-5, with unresolved D. CDR1 and CDR2 (germline): SQVTM, ANQGSEA. Trimming stripped 2 bases from V and 5 bases from J, with 9 bases between. The CDR3 has 12 residues. Written as DNA, the CDR3 is TGCAGCGTTGAAATTGGGTGGGAGACCCAGTACTTC. Residues: CSVEIGWETQYF.

The chain uses TRBV19 and TRBJ1-6; no reliable D call. Deletions cut 6 bases from V and 7 bases from J, with 10 bases between. Germline-derived CDR1 and CDR2 are LNHDA and SQIVND (reference sequence). CDR3 length equals 13 residues. CDR3 coding DNA: TGTGCCAGTAGCGGGGTACTCAATTCACCCCTCCACTTT. Amino acid sequence: CASSGVLNSPLHF. The full variable domain, its missing parts supplied by reference TRBV19 and TRBJ1-6, is DGGITQSPKYLFRKEGQNVTLSCEQNLNHDAMYWYRQDPGQGLRLIYYSQIVNDFQKGDIAEGYSVSREKKESFPLTVTSAQKNPTAFYLCASSGVLNSPLHFGNGTRLTVT.

As for this clone: The same CDR3 also results from other DNA sequences found in this sample. This chain links TRBV6-5 with TRBJ1-1; the D is unclear. V lost 5 bases and J lost 4, with 8 bases in between. The germline V gene has CDR1 MNHEY and CDR2 SVGAGI. The CDR3 is 12 residues long. CDR3 DNA: TGTGCCAGCAGTCCGCCGGGCACTGAAGCTTTCTTT. It specifies CASSPPGTEAFF.